Listed here are 5 T cell receptor beta chains from one sample, sequenced in a study of OX40 agonist ivuxolimab in advanced cancers. Library prep was done by the immunoSEQ multiplex PCR assay. This immuneACCESS table, as held by TCRdb, lists in-frame sequences with V and J called but not all clones. Of the missing ones, under half trace to an unresolved V gene in checked studies; the others have no known cause. The table for this sample lists more than 85,000 clones; 90% of them were counted only once. The top ten constitute approximately 0.3% of the sample. Here the sequenced sample was CD4+ or CD8+ T cells sorted from blood, taken in a trial of the OX40 agonist ivuxolimab. These TCRs come from an adult with an advanced solid tumor such as melanoma, head and neck, liver or kidney cancer.

V and J are TRBV7-2 and TRBJ2-7; TRBD2 matches at 8 bases. Losses at the gene ends were 5 bases for V and 6 bases for J; bases not matched to a gene: 12. The CDR3 is 15 residues long. CDR1 is SGHTA, CDR2 FQGNSA, per germline. In nucleotides, the CDR3 is TGTGCCAGCAGCGATAGCGGGACCACTCTTGGCGAGCAGTACTTC. Encoded protein: CASSDSGTTLGEQYF. The whole variable domain, remainder taken from reference TRBV7-2 and TRBJ2-7, is GAGVSQSPSNKVTEKGKDVELRCDPISGHTALYWYRQSLGQGLEFLIYFQGNSAPDKSGLPSDRFSAERTGGSVSTLTIQRTQQEDSAVYLCASSDSGTTLGEQYFGPGTRLTVT.

The chain links TRBV6-1 to TRBJ1-5; TRBD1 matches at 7 bases. CDR1 and CDR2 from the germline V gene are MNHNS and SASEGT. V dropped 3 bases and J dropped 1; count of bases not matched to a gene: 9. This CDR3 spans 17 amino acids. DNA of the CDR3: TGTGCCAGCAGTGATCTTACAGGGGCGGAAAGCAATCAGCCCCAGCATTTT. This translates into CASSDLTGAESNQPQHF.

About this clone itself: Other DNA sequences in this sample translate to the same CDR3. This chain joins TRBV5-1 and TRBJ2-1; D is perhaps TRBD1 (6 bases). The V and J ends lost 4 bases and 6 bases respectively, with 8 bases between them. Looked up from germline, CDR1 is SGHRS and CDR2 is YFSETQ. This CDR3 comprises 12 residues. The CDR3 loop is CASSLQGNEQFF. The CDR3 DNA reads TGCGCCAGCAGCCTACAGGGCAATGAGCAGTTCTTC.

This clone has only a few counts. The rearrangement uses TRBV19 and TRBJ1-2; no clear D gene. V lost 5 bases and J 4 bases, leaving 11 bases between the germline ends. The CDR3 has 13 residues. Germline V gene data show CDR1 as LNHDA and CDR2 as SQIVND (reference sequence). CDR3: CASSLSSRYGYTF. The CDR3 DNA reads TGTGCCAGTAGTTTGTCCAGCCGCTATGGCTACACCTTC.

Comments on this clone: This sample also contains other DNA sequences that code for the same CDR3. This chain links TRBV9 with TRBJ2-7; D is perhaps TRBD1 (5 bases). CDR3 size: 14 residues. Trimming removed 0 bases from V and 1 base from J, with 8 bases in between. Germline CDR1 and CDR2: SGDLS and YYNGEE. The CDR3 spells CASSVGPGSYEQYF. The CDR3 nucleotides are TGTGCCAGCAGCGTAGGTCCAGGGTCCTACGAGCAGTACTTC.